Each of the 7 T cell receptor beta chains below was sequenced from the same sample in a study of cytomegalovirus exposure and HLA in healthy donors. A multiplex PCR was run with 60 Vbeta primers and 13 Jbeta primers. The repertoire was sequenced with immunoSEQ multiplex PCR; TCRdb's copy has only in-frame clones and lacks some. The sample has about 170,000 clones; around three quarters are singletons. Sequenced input: PBMCs. These TCRs come from a woman aged 50 to 60 in good health and CMV-seropositive.

The rearrangement joins TRBV9 to TRBJ1-1; D is unclear. CDR3 length: 13 amino acids. The germline V gene has CDR1 SGDLS and CDR2 YYNGEE. V was cut by 4 bases and J by 3 bases, with 10 bases left in between. For the CDR3, the DNA is TGTGCCAGCAGCCCAGACACGTACACTGAAGCTTTCTTT. This codes for CASSPDTYTEAFF.

This clone showed up just once. The V call is TRBV30, the J call TRBJ1-5; D gene unclear. Germline V gene data show CDR1 as GTSNPN and CDR2 as SVGIG (reference sequence). V gave up 1 base and J gave up 0 bases, with 10 bases separating them. The CDR3 is 15 residues long. The CDR3 DNA sequence: TGTGCCTGGAGTGCTAGGAGATATAGCAATCAGCCCCAGCATTTT. Protein product: CAWSARRYSNQPQHF.

The chain combines TRBV9 with TRBJ2-1; no firm D call. The V gene's germline CDR1 is SGDLS and CDR2 YYNGEE. Trimming pared 0 bases from V and 6 bases from J, leaving 13 bases between. The length of the CDR3 is 15 residues. The CDR3 loop reads CASSVAAGLRNEQFF. As DNA, the CDR3 is TGTGCCAGCAGCGTAGCGGCAGGTCTGCGCAATGAGCAGTTCTTC.

This chain links TRBV10-3 with TRBJ2-5, with a tentative D call TRBD2 (5 bases). The V gene's germline CDR1 is ENHRY and CDR2 SYGVKD. The CDR3 consists of 14 residues. Deletions cut 6 bases from V and 1 base from J, with 12 bases between. The CDR3 region is CAIRDFLPQETQYF. The CDR3 bases are TGTGCCATCAGGGACTTCCTCCCCCAAGAGACCCAGTACTTC.

The chain carries TRBV2 and TRBJ1-2, with 9 bases identical to TRBD1. The germline V gene has CDR1 SNHLY and CDR2 FYNNEI. The length of the CDR3 is 15 residues. After removal of 2 bases from V and 3 bases from J, the junction contained 4 bases not matched to a gene. CDR3 coding DNA: TGTGCCAGCAGTGAAAGGGACAGGGAATACTATGGCTACACCTTC. This codes for CASSERDREYYGYTF.

V and J are TRBV7-2 and TRBJ2-5; 7 bases are a match to TRBD2. Losses at the gene ends were 4 bases for V and 1 base for J; bases not matched to a gene: 0. CDR3 length: 13 amino acids. CDR1 is SGHTA, CDR2 FQGNSA, per germline. CDR3: CASSWGGQETQYF. The CDR3 DNA reads as TGTGCCAGCAGCTGGGGGGGCCAAGAGACCCAGTACTTC.

The V call is TRBV10-1, the J call TRBJ1-2, with 9 nucleotides matching TRBD1. The CDR3 loop spans 16 amino acids. Germline-derived CDR1 and CDR2 are WNHNN and SYGVQD (reference sequence). V gave up 1 base and J gave up 5 bases; unmatched junction bases: 8. CDR3 residues: CASSELGDRVRYGYTF. Here the CDR3 DNA reads TGCGCCAGCAGTGAGTTAGGGGACAGGGTTCGATATGGCTACACCTTC.